This TCR beta chain was identified during a study of regulatory T cells in long-lasting Graves disease. Turning to the study itself: Freshly diagnosed Graves' patients had used antithyroid drugs for under 3 months.

After removal of 4 bases from V and 8 bases from J, the junction contained 11 bases not matched to a gene. This CDR3 spans 16 amino acids. Germline assignment: CDR1 SGHRS and CDR2 YFSETQ. Broader study findings: Newly diagnosed disease favored TRBV20-1 and TRBJ2-1 over persistent disease.

In regard to this clonotype: Its target is unknown.

The time point is: newly diagnosed GD, antithyroid drugs for less than 3 months. The TCR library was made from RNA that had been extracted from PBMCs in TRIzol. In building TCR beta libraries, iRepertoire HTBI primers were used together with Arm-PCR of CDR3 regions. In the authors' workflow: Looking across samples, the authors found approximately 60 TRBV and some 15 TRBJ segments. MiXCR was run by TCRdb on the multiplex PCR reads, yielding one entry per CDR3 protein. These V and J calls are TCRdb output, not the study's own analysis. The data contain 250,000 or so distinct CDR3 sequences, around 19% of them singletons. A further study also used this sample, focusing on T cells in Graves' hyperthyroidism and ophthalmopathy. As that report states: Carried out on the TCR CDR3, a first-round RT-PCR used the HTBI primer set.

The chain recombines TRBV5-1 with TRBJ2-1; TRBD2 agrees at 11 bases. The clonotype originates from a woman younger than 45 with Graves disease. This specimen was peripheral blood mononuclear cells (PBMCs), taken at new diagnosis, from a patient treated with antithyroid drugs. The CDR3 loop is CASSLFSGGAMYEQFF. CDR3 DNA: TGCGCCAGCAGCCTGTTTAGCGGGGGGGCTATGTATGAGCAGTTCTTC.